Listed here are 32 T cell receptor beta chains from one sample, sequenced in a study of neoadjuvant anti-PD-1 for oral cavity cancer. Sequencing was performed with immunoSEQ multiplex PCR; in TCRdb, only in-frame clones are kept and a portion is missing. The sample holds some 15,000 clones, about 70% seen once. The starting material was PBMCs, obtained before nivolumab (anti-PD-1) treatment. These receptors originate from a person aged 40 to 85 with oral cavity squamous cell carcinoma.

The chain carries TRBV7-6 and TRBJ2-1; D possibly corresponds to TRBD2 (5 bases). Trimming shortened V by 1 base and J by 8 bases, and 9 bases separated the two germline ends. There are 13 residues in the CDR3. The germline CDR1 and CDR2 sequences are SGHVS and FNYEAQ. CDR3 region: CASSLGVSDEQFF. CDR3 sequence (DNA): TGTGCCAGCAGCTTAGGGGTTAGCGATGAGCAGTTCTTC.

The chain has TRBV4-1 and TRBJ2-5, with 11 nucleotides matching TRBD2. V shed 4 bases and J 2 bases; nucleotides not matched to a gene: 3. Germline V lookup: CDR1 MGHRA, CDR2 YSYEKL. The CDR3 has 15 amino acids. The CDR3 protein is CASSRLAGTQETQYF. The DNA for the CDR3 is TGCGCCAGCAGCCGACTAGCGGGGACTCAAGAGACCCAGTACTTC.

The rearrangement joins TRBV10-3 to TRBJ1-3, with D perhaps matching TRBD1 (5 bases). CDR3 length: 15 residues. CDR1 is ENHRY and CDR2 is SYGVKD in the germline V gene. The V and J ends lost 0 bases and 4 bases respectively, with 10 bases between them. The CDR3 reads CAISESLGPGNTIYF. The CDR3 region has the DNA TGTGCCATCAGTGAGTCCCTGGGGCCCGGAAACACCATATATTTT.

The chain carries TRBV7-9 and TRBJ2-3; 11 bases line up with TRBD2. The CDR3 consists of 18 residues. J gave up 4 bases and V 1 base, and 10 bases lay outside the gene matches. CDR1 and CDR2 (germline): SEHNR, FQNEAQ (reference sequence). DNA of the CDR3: TGTGCCAGCAGCTTAGATGGTCATAGCGGGAGGGCCCCAGATACGCAGTATTTT. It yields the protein CASSLDGHSGRAPDTQYF.

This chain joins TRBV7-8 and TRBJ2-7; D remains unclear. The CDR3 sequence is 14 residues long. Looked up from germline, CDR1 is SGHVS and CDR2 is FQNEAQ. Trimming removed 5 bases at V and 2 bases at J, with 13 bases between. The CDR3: CASSPRVLTYEQYF. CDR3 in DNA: TGTGCCAGCAGCCCCCGTGTCCTTACCTACGAGCAGTACTTC.

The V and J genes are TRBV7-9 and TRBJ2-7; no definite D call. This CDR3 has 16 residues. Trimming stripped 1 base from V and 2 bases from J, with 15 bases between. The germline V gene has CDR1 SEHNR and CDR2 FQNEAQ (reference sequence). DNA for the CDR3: TGTGCCAGCAGCTTAGGTTCCGACGGACGGACCTACGAGCAGTACTTC. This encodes CASSLGSDGRTYEQYF.

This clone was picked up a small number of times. The CDR3 DNA sequence: TGCGCCAGCAGTGGAGAGGGATGGAACACTGAAGCTTTCTTT. Translation gives CASSGEGWNTEAFF. The chain uses TRBV5-1 and TRBJ1-1; D is ambiguous. V was shortened by 5 bases and J by 1 base, with 12 bases between the two germline ends. This CDR3 has 14 amino acids. Germline CDR1 reads SGHRS; CDR2 reads YFSETQ. Full variable domain (missing parts from reference TRBV5-1 and TRBJ1-1): KAGVTQTPRYLIKTRGQQVTLSCSPISGHRSVSWYQQTPGQGLQFLFEYFSETQRNKGNFPGRFSGRQFSNSRSEMNVSTLELGDSALYLCASSGEGWNTEAFFGQGTRLTVV.

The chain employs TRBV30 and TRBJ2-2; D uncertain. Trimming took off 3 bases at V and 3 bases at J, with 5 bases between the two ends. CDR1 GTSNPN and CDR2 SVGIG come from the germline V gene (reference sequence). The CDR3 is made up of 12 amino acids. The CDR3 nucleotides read TGTGCCTGGAGGGTGGACACCGGGGAGCTGTTTTTT. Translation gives CAWRVDTGELFF.

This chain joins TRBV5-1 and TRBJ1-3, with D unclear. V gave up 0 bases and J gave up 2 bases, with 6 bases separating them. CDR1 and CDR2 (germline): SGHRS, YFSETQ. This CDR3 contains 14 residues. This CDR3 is CASSLGEPGNTIYF. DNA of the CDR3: TGCGCCAGCAGCTTGGGGGAACCTGGAAACACCATATATTTT.

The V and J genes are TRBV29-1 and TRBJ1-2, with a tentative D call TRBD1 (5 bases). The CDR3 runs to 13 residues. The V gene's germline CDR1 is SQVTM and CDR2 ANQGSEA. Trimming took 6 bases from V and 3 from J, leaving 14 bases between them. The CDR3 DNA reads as TGCAGCGTCGGCCGCGGGGGGGACTATGGCTACACCTTC. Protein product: CSVGRGGDYGYTF.

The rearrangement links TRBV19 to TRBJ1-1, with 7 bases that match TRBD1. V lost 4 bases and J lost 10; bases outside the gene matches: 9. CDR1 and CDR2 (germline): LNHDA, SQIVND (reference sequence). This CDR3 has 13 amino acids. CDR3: CASSKKGALGAFF. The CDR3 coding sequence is TGTGCCAGTAGTAAAAAGGGGGCGCTCGGAGCTTTCTTT.

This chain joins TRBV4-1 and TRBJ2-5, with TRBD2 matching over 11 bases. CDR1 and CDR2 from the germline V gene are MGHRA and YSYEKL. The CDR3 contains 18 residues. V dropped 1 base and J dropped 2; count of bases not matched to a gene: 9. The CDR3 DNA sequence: TGCGCCAGCAGCCAAGGTGGGCTAGCGGGAGGAAGGCAAGAGACCCAGTACTTC. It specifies CASSQGGLAGGRQETQYF.

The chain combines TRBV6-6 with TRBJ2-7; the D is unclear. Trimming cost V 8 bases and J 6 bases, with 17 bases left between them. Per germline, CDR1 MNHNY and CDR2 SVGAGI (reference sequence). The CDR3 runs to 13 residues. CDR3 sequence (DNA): TGTGCCAGCCAAGACGGGTCAGGTTCCGAGCAGTACTTC. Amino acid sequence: CASQDGSGSEQYF.

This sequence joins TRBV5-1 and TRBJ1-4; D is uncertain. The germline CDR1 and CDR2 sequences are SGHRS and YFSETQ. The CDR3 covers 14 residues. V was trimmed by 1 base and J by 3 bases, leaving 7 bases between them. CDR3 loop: CASSLLYANEKLFF. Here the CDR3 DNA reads TGCGCCAGCAGCTTGCTTTATGCTAATGAAAAACTGTTTTTT.

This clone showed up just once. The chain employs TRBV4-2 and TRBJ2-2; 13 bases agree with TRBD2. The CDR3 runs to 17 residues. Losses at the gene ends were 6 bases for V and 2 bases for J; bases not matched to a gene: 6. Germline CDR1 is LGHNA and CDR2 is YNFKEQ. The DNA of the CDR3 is TGTGCCAGCAGGCGGACTAGCGGGGGCGGTAACACCGGGGAGCTGTTTTTT. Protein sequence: CASRRTSGGGNTGELFF.

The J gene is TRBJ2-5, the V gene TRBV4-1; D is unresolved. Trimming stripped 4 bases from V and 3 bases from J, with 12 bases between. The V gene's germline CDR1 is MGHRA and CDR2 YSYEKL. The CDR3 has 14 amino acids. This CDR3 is CASSPLPRKETQYF. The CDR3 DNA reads TGCGCCAGCAGCCCCCTACCCAGAAAAGAGACCCAGTACTTC.

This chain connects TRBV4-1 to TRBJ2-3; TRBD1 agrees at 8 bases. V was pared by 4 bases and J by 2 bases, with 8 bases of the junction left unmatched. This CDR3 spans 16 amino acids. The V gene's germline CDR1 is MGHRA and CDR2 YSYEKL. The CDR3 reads CASSPVTGGSTDTQYF. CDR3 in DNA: TGCGCCAGCAGCCCAGTCACAGGGGGTTCCACAGATACGCAGTATTTT.

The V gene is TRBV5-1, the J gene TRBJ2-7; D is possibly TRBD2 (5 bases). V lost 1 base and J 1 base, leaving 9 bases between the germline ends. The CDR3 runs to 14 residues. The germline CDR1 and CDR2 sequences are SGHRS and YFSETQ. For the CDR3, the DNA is TGCGCCAGCAGCTTGCGCCGGGGATCCTACGAGCAGTACTTC. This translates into CASSLRRGSYEQYF.

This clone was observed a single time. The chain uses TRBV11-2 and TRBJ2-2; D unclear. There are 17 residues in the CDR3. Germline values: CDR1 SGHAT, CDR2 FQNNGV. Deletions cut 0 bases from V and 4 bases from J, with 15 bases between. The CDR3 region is CASSLDLWEGVTGELFF. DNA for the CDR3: TGTGCCAGCAGCTTAGATCTTTGGGAAGGCGTCACCGGGGAGCTGTTTTTT.

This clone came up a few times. CDR3 nucleotides: TGTGCCAGCAGTCAATACAGGGATAGGGCTGAAGCTTTCTTT. Residues: CASSQYRDRAEAFF. The gene calls are TRBV28 and TRBJ1-1, with TRBD1 as a possible D gene (6 bases). Trimming took 5 bases from V and 6 from J, leaving 16 bases between them. This CDR3 has 14 residues. Germline values: CDR1 MDHEN, CDR2 SYDVKM.

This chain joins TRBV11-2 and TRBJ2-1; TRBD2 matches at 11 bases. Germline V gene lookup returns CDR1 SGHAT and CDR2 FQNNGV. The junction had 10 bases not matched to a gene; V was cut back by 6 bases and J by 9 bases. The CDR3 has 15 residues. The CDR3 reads CASSPLAGGRGEQFF. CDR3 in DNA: TGTGCCAGCAGTCCTCTAGCGGGAGGTAGGGGTGAGCAGTTCTTC.

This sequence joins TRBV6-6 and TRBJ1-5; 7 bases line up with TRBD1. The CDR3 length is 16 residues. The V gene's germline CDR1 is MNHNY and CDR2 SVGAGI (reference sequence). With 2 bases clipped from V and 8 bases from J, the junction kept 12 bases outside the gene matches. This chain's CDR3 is CASSYPRQGPREPQHF. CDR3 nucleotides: TGTGCCAGCAGTTACCCTCGACAGGGCCCTAGGGAGCCCCAGCATTTT.

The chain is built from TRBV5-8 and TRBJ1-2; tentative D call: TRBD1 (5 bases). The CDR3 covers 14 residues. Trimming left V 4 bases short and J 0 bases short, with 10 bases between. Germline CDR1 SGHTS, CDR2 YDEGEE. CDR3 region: CASSRDRANYGYTF. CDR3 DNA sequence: TGTGCCAGCAGCCGGGACCGAGCTAACTATGGCTACACCTTC.

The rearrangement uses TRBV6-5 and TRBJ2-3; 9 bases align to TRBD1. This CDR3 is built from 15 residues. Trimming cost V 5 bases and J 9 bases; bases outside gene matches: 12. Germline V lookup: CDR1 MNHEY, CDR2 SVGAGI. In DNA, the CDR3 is TGTGCCAGCAGTCGCCCGGGACAGGGCTTGTCCACGCAGTATTTT. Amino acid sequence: CASSRPGQGLSTQYF.

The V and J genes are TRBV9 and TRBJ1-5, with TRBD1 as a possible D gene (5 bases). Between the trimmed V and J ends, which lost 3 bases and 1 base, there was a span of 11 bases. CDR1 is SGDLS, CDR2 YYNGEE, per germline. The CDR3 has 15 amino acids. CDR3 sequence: CASSAEGTSNQPQHF. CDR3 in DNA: TGTGCCAGCAGCGCCGAAGGGACGAGCAATCAGCCCCAGCATTTT.

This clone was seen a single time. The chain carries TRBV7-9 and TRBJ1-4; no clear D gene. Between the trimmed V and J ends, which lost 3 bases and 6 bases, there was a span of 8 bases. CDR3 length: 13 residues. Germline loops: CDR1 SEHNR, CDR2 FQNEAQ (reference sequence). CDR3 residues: CASSFNSYEKLFF. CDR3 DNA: TGTGCCAGCAGCTTTAACTCTTATGAAAAACTGTTTTTT. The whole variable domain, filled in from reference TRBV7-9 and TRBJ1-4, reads DTGVSQNPRHKITKRGQNVTFRCDPISEHNRLYWYRQTLGQGPEFLTYFQNEAQLEKSRLLSDRFSAERPKGSFSTLEIQRTEQGDSAMYLCASSFNSYEKLFFGSGTQLSVL.

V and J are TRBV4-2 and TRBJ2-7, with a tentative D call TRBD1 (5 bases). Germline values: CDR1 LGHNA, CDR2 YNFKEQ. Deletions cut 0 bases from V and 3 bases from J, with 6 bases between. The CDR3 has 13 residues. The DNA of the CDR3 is TGTGCCAGCAGCCAAGACAGGGACTACGAGCAGTACTTC. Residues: CASSQDRDYEQYF.

CDR3 in DNA: TGTGCCAGCAGTGAGACGGGACACCCGCCGGGGCCCCAGCATTTT. Protein: CASSETGHPPGPQHF. V usage is TRBV6-1 and J usage is TRBJ1-5, with a weak D call TRBD1 (6 bases). Germline V gene data show CDR1 as MNHNS and CDR2 as SASEGT. This CDR3 has 15 residues. V lost 3 bases, J lost 9 bases, and 18 bases lay in between.

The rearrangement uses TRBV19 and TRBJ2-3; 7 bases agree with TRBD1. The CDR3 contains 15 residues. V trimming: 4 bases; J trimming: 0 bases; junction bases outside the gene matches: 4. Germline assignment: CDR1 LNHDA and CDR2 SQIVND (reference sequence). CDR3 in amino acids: CASSRGQRSTDTQYF. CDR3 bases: TGTGCCAGTAGTAGGGGACAGAGGAGCACAGATACGCAGTATTTT.

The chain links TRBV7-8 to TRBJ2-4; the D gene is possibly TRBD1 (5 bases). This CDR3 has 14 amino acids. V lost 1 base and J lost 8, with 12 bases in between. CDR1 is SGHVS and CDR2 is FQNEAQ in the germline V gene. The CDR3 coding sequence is TGTGCCAGCAGCTTAGGCCAGGGCCTGCACATTCAGTACTTC. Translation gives CASSLGQGLHIQYF.

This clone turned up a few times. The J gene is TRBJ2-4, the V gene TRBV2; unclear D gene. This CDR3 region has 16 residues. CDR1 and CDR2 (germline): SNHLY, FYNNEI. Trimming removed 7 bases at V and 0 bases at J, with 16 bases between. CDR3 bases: TGTGCCAGCACTCGCCAGATTTTCTTAGCCAAAAACATTCAGTACTTC. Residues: CASTRQIFLAKNIQYF.

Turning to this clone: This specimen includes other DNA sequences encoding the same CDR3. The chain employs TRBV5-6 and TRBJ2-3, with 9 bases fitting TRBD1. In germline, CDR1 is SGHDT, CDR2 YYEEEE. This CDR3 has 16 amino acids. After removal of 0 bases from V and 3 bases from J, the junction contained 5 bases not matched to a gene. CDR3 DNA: TGTGCCAGCAGCTTGGACAGTGGGACAGGGACAGATACGCAGTATTTT. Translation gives CASSLDSGTGTDTQYF.